Presented here are 15 T cell receptor beta chains from one specimen sequenced in a study of T-cell memory formation after mild COVID-19. TCRdb processed the 5' RACE reads anew with MiXCR; each CDR3 protein has one entry. This table holds about 170,000 distinct CDR3 sequences, about an eighth found once. Sequenced material: PBMCs or a T cell subset sorted from them (not recorded which). The receptors stem from a man between 18 and 35 years old who had mild COVID-19 (a few samples of this study predate the infection). Cell type and time point are not known.

This clonotype has at least ten counts. This rearrangement joins TRBV12-3 or TRBV12-4 to TRBJ1-2; the match to TRBD1 covers 8 bases. The CDR3 has 17 residues. V dropped 3 bases and J dropped 2; count of bases not matched to a gene: 11. The CDR3 region has the DNA TGTGCCAGCAGTTTCCTTCTCTACAGGGGGAAGAACTATGGCTACACCTTC. It translates to CASSFLLYRGKNYGYTF.

The CDR3 protein is CASSQLAGGPNTGELFF. CDR3 DNA: TGCGCCAGCAGCCAACTAGCGGGGGGGCCCAACACCGGGGAGCTGTTTTTT. This chain uses TRBV5-1 with TRBJ2-2; 13 bases map to TRBD2. CDR1 and CDR2 from the germline V gene are SGHRS and YFSETQ. With V trimmed by 4 bases and J by 2 bases, 5 bases remained unmatched. There are 17 residues in the CDR3. Looking up the rest from reference TRBV5-1 and TRBJ2-2 gives the full variable domain: KAGVTQTPRYLIKTRGQQVTLSCSPISGHRSVSWYQQTPGQGLQFLFEYFSETQRNKGNFPGRFSGRQFSNSRSEMNVSTLELGDSALYLCASSQLAGGPNTGELFFGEGSRLTVL.

V gene TRBV6-5 combines with J gene TRBJ1-4; no definite D call. This CDR3 has 16 residues. Germline assignment: CDR1 MNHEY and CDR2 SVGAGI. V was pared by 0 bases and J by 1 base, with 9 bases between. In nucleotides, the CDR3 is TGTGCCAGCAGTTACTCTCTCTTGCTAACTAATGAAAAACTGTTTTTT. It specifies CASSYSLLLTNEKLFF.

The V gene is TRBV7-8, the J gene TRBJ2-2, with TRBD2 as a possible D gene (5 bases). The CDR3 is 14 residues long. V was shortened by 10 bases and J by 4 bases, with 16 bases between the two germline ends. Germline V lookup: CDR1 SGHVS, CDR2 FQNEAQ. Here the CDR3 reads CATQLGRTTGELFF. The CDR3 nucleotides read TGTGCCACCCAGCTTGGGAGAACCACCGGGGAGCTGTTTTTT.

The gene calls are TRBV18 and TRBJ2-7, with 7 bases fitting TRBD1. The germline V gene encodes CDR1 KGHSH and CDR2 LQKENI. The ends lost 3 bases at V and 3 bases at J; junction bases unmatched: 5. This CDR3 comprises 14 residues. The CDR3 DNA sequence: TGTGCCAGCTCACCGACGACAGGGATCTACGAGCAGTACTTC. Protein product: CASSPTTGIYEQYF.

This clonotype was seen only a few times. The gene calls are TRBV5-1 and TRBJ1-2, with D possibly matching TRBD1 (6 bases). CDR3 length: 15 residues. Trimming removed 0 bases from V and 5 bases from J, with 14 bases in between. From germline, CDR1 is SGHRS and CDR2 YFSETQ. CDR3 in amino acids: CASSLAPGAEYGYTF. For the CDR3, the DNA is TGCGCCAGCAGCTTGGCGCCAGGGGCAGAATATGGCTACACCTTC.

This rearrangement joins TRBV20-1 to TRBJ1-2; D gene unclear. There are 14 residues in the CDR3. The germline V gene has CDR1 DFQATT and CDR2 SNEGSKA (reference sequence). The V end lost 5 bases, the J end lost 7 bases, and 20 bases lay between the germline ends. The CDR3 loop is CSAFHEGLGGGYTF. As DNA, the CDR3 is TGCAGTGCTTTCCACGAGGGTTTGGGTGGTGGCTACACCTTC.

This clonotype has only a few counts. The chain is built from TRBV24-1 and TRBJ1-5; TRBD1 matches 8 bases. V trimming: 3 bases; J trimming: 3 bases; junction bases outside the gene matches: 6. Germline CDR1 KGHDR, CDR2 SFDVKD. CDR3 length: 16 amino acids. The CDR3 here is CATSDTGTGFNQPQHF. The CDR3 DNA reads TGTGCCACCAGTGATACCGGGACAGGCTTCAATCAGCCCCAGCATTTT.

A few counts support this clonotype. The chain employs TRBV27 and TRBJ2-4; D call uncertain. Deletions cut 3 bases from V and 0 bases from J, with 9 bases between. Germline lookup yields CDR1 MNHEY and CDR2 SMNVEV (reference sequence). The CDR3 is made up of 15 amino acids. The CDR3 DNA reads as TGTGCCAGCAGTTTTCGTGGAATAGCCAAAAACATTCAGTACTTC. It codes for CASSFRGIAKNIQYF.

This clonotype was seen just once. The germline gene is not matched at one end of the junction; a read error may be the cause. The rearrangement joins TRBV5-6 to TRBJ2-2; 7 bases are shared with TRBD2. Germline CDR1 reads SGHDT; CDR2 reads YYEEEE. This CDR3 has 16 residues. CDR3 residues: CDSSLGGISRTGELFF. CDR3 nucleotide sequence: TGTGACAGCAGCCTGGGAGGGATTAGTCGCACCGGGGAGCTGTTTTTT.

This clonotype appeared many times. The chain uses TRBV7-2 and TRBJ2-3; TRBD1 or TRBD2 may be the D gene (6 bases each). Between the trimmed V and J ends, which lost 1 base and 4 bases, there was a span of 9 bases. Germline CDR1 is SGHTA and CDR2 is FQGNSA. This CDR3 region has 14 residues. The CDR3 region has the DNA TGTGCCAGCAGCTTAGAGGGGGGCGCAGATACGCAGTATTTT. Encoded protein: CASSLEGGADTQYF.

Here the CDR3 DNA reads TGTGCCAGCAGTCACGCTACCTACGAGCAGTACGTC. Translation: CASSHATYEQYV. The gene calls are TRBV28 and TRBJ2-7; D unresolved. The CDR3 spans 12 residues. V dropped 5 bases and J dropped 2 bases, with 7 bases sitting between them. Germline-derived CDR1 and CDR2 are MDHEN and SYDVKM.

This sequence joins TRBV23-1 and TRBJ2-6; D gene uncertain. TRBV23-1 is recorded as an ORF, its role being uncertain. Between the trimmed V and J ends, which lost 9 bases and 0 bases, there was a span of 24 bases. The CDR3 length is 19 residues. CDR3 DNA: TGCGCCAGTTATTCCGGGCAGGCCCGTTGGTACTCTGGGGCCAACGTCCTGACTTTC. Translated: CASYSGQARWYSGANVLTF.

This clonotype was counted many times. One end of the junction fails to match germline, which may point to a read error. This chain connects TRBV7-7 to TRBJ2-5, with 7 nucleotides matching TRBD2. The CDR3 runs 15 residues. The germline V gene encodes CDR1 SSHAT and CDR2 FNYEAQ (reference sequence). DNA of the CDR3: TGTGCTAGCAGCCAAGGCAGCGGGAACCAAGAGACCCAGTACTTC. Residues: CASSQGSGNQETQYF.

This clonotype was observed at least ten times. This sequence joins TRBV2 and TRBJ2-2; 11 nucleotides agree with TRBD2. Looked up from germline, CDR1 is SNHLY and CDR2 is FYNNEI. V gave up 6 bases and J gave up 3 bases; unmatched junction bases: 0. The CDR3 contains 14 residues. In DNA, the CDR3 is TGTGCCAGCAGGGGACTAGCGGACACCGGGGAGCTGTTTTTT. This encodes CASRGLADTGELFF.